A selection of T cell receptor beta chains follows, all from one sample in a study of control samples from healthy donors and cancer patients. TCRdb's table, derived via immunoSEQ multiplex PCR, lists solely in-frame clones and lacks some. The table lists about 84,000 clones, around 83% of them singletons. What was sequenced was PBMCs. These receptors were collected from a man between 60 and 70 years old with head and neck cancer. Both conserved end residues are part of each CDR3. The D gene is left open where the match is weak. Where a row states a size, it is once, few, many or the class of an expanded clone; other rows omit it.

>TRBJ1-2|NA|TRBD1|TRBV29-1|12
TGCAGCGTGGAGCGGGACAGGGGGATCAACACCTTC
CSVERDRGINTF
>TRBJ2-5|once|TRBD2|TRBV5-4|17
TGTGCCAGCAGGCCAGGGTTAGGAATAGCGGGACAAGAGACCCAGTACTTC
CASRPGLGIAGQETQYF
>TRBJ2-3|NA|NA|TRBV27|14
TGTGCCAGCAGTTTAAGCTCGCCTCTCGATACGCAGTATTTT
CASSLSSPLDTQYF
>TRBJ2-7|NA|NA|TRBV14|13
TGTGCCAGCAGTGGCAGGGGAAGATACGAGCAGTACTTC
CASSGRGRYEQYF
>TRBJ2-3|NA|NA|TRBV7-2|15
TGTGCCAGCAGCTTAGGGGAAGGTAGGACAGATACGCAGTATTTT
CASSLGEGRTDTQYF
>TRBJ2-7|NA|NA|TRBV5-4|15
TGTGCCAGCAGCTTGGTTGTAGGCCGCCCCCACGAGCAGTACTTC
CASSLVVGRPHEQYF
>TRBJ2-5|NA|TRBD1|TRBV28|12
TGTGCCAGCTCGGACAGGGGGGAGACCCAGTACTTC
CASSDRGETQYF
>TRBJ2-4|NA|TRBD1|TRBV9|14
TGTGCCAGCAGCGAAACAGGGGAGACAAACATTCAGTACTTC
CASSETGETNIQYF
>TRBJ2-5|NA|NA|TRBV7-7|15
TGTGCTAGCAGCTTATCGGCTAGCGTGGGGGAGACCCAGTACTTC
CASSLSASVGETQYF
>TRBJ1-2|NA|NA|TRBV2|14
TGTGCCAGCAGTGACACAGGGAGGCAGTATGGCTACACCTTC
CASSDTGRQYGYTF
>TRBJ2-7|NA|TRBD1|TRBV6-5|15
TGTGCCAGCAGTTACTCGGCAGGGGGAGTCTACGAGCAGTACTTC
CASSYSAGGVYEQYF
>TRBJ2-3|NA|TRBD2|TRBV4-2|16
TGTGCCAGCAGCCCTGGACTAGCGGCGGCCGGAGATACGCAGTATTTT
CASSPGLAAAGDTQYF
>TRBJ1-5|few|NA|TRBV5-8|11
TGTGCCAGCAGCTTGTTGCCACCCCAGCATTTT
CASSLLPPQHF
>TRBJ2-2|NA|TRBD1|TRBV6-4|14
TGTGCCAGCAGGGGGACAGGGGGCACCGGGGAGCTGTTTTTT
CASRGTGGTGELFF
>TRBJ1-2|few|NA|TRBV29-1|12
TGCAGCGTTTCGGCACCTAACTATGGCTACACCTTC
CSVSAPNYGYTF
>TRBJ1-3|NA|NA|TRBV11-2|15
TGTGCCAGCAGCTTGTCTTCAGGGGCTGGAAACACCATATATTTT
CASSLSSGAGNTIYF
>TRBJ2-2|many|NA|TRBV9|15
TGTGCCAGCAGCGAGGCAGGGACCTTCACCGGGGAGCTGTTTTTT
CASSEAGTFTGELFF
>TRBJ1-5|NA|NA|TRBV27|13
TGTGCCAGCGGACCAGGGACGTGGCAGCCCCAGCATTTT
CASGPGTWQPQHF
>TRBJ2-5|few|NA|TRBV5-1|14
TGCGCCAGCAGCCCTTATAGCTCCCAAGAGACCCAGTACTTC
CASSPYSSQETQYF
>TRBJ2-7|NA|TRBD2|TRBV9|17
TGTGCCAGCAGCGCCCGACATGGGAGGGCGGCGGGGGGCGAGCAGTACTTC
CASSARHGRAAGGEQYF
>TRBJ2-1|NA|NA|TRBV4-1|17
TGCGCCAGCAGCCCACCGGGAGCGGCGCTCAGTGTCGATGAGCAGTTCTTC
CASSPPGAALSVDEQFF
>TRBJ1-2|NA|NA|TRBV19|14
TGTGCCAGTCGGTGGGTGCCAGGGACCTATGGCTACACCTTC
CASRWVPGTYGYTF
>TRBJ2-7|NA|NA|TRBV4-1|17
TGCGCCAGCAGCCAAGGAGCTGTGGTAGCCGCGCCCTACGAGCAGTACTTC
CASSQGAVVAAPYEQYF
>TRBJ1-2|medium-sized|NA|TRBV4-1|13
TGCGCCAGCAGCCAAGTTAGGGGTTATGGCTACACCTTC
CASSQVRGYGYTF
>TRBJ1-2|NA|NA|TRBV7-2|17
TGTGCCAGCAGCCCCTCACTGCAGGGGTGGCAGGACTATGGCTACACCTTC
CASSPSLQGWQDYGYTF
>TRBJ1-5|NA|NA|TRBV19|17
TGTGCCAGTAGTATAAATGGGGGCCTGTATAGCAATCAGCCCCAGCATTTT
CASSINGGLYSNQPQHF
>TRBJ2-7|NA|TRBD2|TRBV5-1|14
TGCGCCAGCAGCTGGTCGGGACTATCATTCGAGCAGTACTTC
CASSWSGLSFEQYF
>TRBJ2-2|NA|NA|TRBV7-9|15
TGTGCCAGCAGCTCTAGGGAAGCCAACACCGGGGAGCTGTTTTTT
CASSSREANTGELFF
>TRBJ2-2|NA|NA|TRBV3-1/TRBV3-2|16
TGTGCCAGCAGCCCATTTACAGGGAGAAGCACCGGGGAGCTGTTTTTT
CASSPFTGRSTGELFF
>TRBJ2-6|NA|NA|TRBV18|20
TGTGCCAGCTCATCCAAAATTGCGACAGACCCCCTCTCTGGGGCCAACGTCCTGACTTTC
CASSSKIATDPLSGANVLTF
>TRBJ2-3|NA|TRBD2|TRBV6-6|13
TGTGCCAGCCACGGGGGGGGCACAGATACGCAGTATTTT
CASHGGGTDTQYF
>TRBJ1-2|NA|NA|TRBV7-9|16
TGTGCCAGCAGCTTAGAGGGGACCCGAAAAAACTATGGCTACACCTTC
CASSLEGTRKNYGYTF